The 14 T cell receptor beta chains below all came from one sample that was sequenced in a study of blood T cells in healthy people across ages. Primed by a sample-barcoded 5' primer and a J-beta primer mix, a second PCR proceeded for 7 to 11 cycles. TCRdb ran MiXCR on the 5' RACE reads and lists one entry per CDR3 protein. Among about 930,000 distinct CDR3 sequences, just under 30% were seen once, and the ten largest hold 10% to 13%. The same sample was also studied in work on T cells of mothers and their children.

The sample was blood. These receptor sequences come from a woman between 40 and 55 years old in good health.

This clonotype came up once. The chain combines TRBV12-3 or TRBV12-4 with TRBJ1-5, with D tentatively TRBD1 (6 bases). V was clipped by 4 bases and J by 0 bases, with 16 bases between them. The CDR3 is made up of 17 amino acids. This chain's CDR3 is CASSSTRTANSNQPQHF. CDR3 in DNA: TGTGCCAGCAGTTCCACCAGGACAGCTAATAGCAATCAGCCCCAGCATTTT.

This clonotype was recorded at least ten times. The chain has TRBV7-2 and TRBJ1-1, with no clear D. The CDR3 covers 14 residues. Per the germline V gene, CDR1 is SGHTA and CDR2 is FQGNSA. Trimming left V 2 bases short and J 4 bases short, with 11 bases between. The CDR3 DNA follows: TGTGCCAGCAGCTTAAGTCTTAGAGTCACTGAAGCTTTCTTT. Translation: CASSLSLRVTEAFF.

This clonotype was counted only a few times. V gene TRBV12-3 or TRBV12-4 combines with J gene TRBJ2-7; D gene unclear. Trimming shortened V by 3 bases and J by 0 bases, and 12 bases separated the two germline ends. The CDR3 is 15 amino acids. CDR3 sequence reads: CASSFQSPVSYEQYF. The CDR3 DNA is TGTGCCAGCAGTTTCCAGTCCCCGGTCTCCTACGAGCAGTACTTC.

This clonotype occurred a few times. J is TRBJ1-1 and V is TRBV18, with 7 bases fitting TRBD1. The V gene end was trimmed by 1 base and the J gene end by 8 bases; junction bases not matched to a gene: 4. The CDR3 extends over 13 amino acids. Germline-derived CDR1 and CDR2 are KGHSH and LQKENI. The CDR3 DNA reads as TGTGCCAGCTCACCACACGACAGGGCCGAAGCTTTCTTT. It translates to CASSPHDRAEAFF.

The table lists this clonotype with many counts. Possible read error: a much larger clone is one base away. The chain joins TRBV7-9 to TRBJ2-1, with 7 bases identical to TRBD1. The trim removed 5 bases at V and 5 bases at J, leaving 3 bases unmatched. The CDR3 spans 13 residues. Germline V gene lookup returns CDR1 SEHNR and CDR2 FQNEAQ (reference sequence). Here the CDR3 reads CASSQGQNNEQFF. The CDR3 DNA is TGTGCCAGCAGCCAGGGACAGAACAATGAGCAGTTCTTC.

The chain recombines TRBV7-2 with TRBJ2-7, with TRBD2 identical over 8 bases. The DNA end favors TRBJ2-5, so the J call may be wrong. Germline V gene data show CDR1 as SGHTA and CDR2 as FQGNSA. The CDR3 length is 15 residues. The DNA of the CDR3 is TGTGCCAGCACCCAAACCGGGACTAGTCGTGAGACCCAGTACTTC. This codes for CASTQTGTSRETQYF.

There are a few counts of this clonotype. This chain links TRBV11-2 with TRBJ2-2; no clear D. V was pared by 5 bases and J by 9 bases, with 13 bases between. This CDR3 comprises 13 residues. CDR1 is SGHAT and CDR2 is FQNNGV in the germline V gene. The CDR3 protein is CASSRSNPRELFF. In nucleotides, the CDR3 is TGTGCCAGCAGCCGGAGTAATCCCCGGGAGCTGTTTTTT.

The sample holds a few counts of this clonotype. As DNA, the CDR3 is TGTGCCAGCAGCCAACCTATGGACACGAAGGACAATCAGCCCCAGCATTTT. It translates to CASSQPMDTKDNQPQHF. The chain has TRBV14 and TRBJ1-5, with D perhaps matching TRBD1 (5 bases). V was trimmed by 2 bases and J by 3 bases, leaving 17 bases between them. Germline loops: CDR1 SGHDN, CDR2 FVKESK. The CDR3 extends over 17 amino acids.

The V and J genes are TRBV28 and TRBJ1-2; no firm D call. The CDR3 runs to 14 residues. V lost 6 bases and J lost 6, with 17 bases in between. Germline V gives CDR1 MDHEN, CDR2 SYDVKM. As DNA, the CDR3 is TGTGCCAGCAGGAGGCTCGCCAGGTCCGATGGCTACACCTTC. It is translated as CASRRLARSDGYTF.

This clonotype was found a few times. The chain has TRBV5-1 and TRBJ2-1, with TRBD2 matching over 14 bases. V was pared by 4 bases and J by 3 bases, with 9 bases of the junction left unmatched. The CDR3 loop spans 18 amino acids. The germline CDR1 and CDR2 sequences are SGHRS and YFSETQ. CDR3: CASSPGLAGDFLYNEQFF. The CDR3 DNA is TGCGCCAGCAGCCCGGGACTAGCGGGGGACTTTCTCTACAATGAGCAGTTCTTC.

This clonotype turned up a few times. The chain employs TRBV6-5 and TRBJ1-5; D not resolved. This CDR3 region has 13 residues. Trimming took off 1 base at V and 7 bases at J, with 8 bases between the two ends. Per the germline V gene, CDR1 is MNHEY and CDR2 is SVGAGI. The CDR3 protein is CASSYYDGQPQHF. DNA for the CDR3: TGTGCCAGCAGTTACTATGACGGGCAGCCCCAGCATTTT.

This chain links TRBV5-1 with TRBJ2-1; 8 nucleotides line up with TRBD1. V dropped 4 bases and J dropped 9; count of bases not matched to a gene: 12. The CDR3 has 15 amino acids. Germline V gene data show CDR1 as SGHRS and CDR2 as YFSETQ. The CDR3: CASSETGTGRSEQFF. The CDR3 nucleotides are TGCGCCAGCAGCGAGACCGGGACAGGTCGAAGTGAGCAGTTCTTC.

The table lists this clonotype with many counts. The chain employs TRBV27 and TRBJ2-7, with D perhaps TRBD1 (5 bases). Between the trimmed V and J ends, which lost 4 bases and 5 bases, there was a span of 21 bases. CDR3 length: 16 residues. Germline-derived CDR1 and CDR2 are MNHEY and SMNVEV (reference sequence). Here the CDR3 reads CASSSIGAEATHEQYF. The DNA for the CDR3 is TGTGCCAGCAGTTCAATAGGGGCTGAGGCGACCCACGAGCAGTACTTC.

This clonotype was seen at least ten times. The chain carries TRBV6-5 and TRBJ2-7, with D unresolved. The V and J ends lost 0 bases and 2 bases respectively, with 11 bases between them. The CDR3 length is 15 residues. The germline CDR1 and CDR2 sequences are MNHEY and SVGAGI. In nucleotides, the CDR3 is TGTGCCAGCAGTTACTCCCCGGCAGGTACCTACGAGCAGTACTTC. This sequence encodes CASSYSPAGTYEQYF.